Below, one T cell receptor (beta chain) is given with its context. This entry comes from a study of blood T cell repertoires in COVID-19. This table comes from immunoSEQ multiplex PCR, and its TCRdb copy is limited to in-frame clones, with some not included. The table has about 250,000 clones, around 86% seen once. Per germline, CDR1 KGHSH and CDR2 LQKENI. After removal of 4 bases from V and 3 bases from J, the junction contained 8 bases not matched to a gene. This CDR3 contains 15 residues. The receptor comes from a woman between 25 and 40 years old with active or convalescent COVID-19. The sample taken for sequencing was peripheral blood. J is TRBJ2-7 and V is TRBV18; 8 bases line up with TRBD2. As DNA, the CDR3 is TGTGCCAGCTCACTAACCGGGACTAGTGACTACGAGCAGTACTTC. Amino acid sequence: CASSLTGTSDYEQYF.